These 26 T cell receptor beta chains were all obtained from the same sample, sequenced in a study of blood T cell repertoires in COVID-19. Generated by immunoSEQ multiplex PCR, the TCRdb table keeps only in-frame clones and is missing some. Of 190,000 or so clones in the sample, approximately 80% are singletons; the top ten hold 6.5% to 8.5%. The sequencing input was peripheral blood. These TCRs come from a human donor with acute or convalescent COVID-19. The donor label of this sample is uncertain.

This chain joins TRBV7-2 and TRBJ2-1; D may be TRBD1 (6 bases). Trimming cost V 5 bases and J 7 bases, with 15 bases left between them. The V gene's germline CDR1 is SGHTA and CDR2 FQGNSA. The CDR3 sequence is 14 residues long. CDR3 protein: CASSLRQVSNEQFF. The CDR3 DNA reads as TGTGCCAGCAGCCTACGACAGGTGTCGAATGAGCAGTTCTTC.

The rearrangement uses TRBV27 and TRBJ1-6; perhaps TRBD1 as D (5 bases). Trimming left V 6 bases short and J 7 bases short, with 13 bases between. Germline values: CDR1 MNHEY, CDR2 SMNVEV (reference sequence). The length of the CDR3 is 14 residues. Here the CDR3 DNA reads TGTGCCAGCAGCCCGGGGGGGTGGAATTCACCCCTCCACTTT. This sequence encodes CASSPGGWNSPLHF.

The CDR3 region has the DNA TGTGCCAGCGGGAGTTGGGGTAGCGCTGAAGCTTTCTTT. It is translated as CASGSWGSAEAFF. V gene TRBV12-3 or TRBV12-4 combines with J gene TRBJ1-1; no firm D call. This CDR3 region has 13 residues. The V and J ends lost 8 bases and 6 bases respectively, with 16 bases between them.

V is TRBV9 and J is TRBJ2-1, with a possible D match to TRBD1 (6 bases). Looked up from germline, CDR1 is SGDLS and CDR2 is YYNGEE. Trimming pared 0 bases from V and 9 bases from J, leaving 16 bases between. The CDR3 is 15 amino acids. The CDR3 is CASSVASTGLGEQFF. The CDR3 nucleotides read TGTGCCAGCAGCGTAGCATCCACAGGGCTGGGTGAGCAGTTCTTC.

This chain links TRBV7-9 with TRBJ2-7; TRBD2 is a possible D gene (6 bases). Germline loops: CDR1 SEHNR, CDR2 FQNEAQ (reference sequence). This CDR3 is 15 amino acids long. Trimming took 5 bases from V and 7 from J, leaving 21 bases between them. The DNA for the CDR3 is TGTGCCAGCAGCCCAGGAGGGACTCCCCAAAGGGAGCAGTACTTC. Translated: CASSPGGTPQREQYF.

The chain joins TRBV10-2 to TRBJ2-3; TRBD1 aligns across 9 bases. V lost 10 bases to trimming and J lost 4 bases; unmatched junction nucleotides: 15. This CDR3 has 16 amino acids. Germline V gene data show CDR1 as WSHSY and CDR2 as SAAADI. The CDR3, as DNA: TGCGCCACCCGGGATCGAGCGGGACAGGGCGCAGATACGCAGTATTTT. The encoded protein is CATRDRAGQGADTQYF.

The gene calls are TRBV7-8 and TRBJ1-3; no definite D call. The germline V gene encodes CDR1 SGHVS and CDR2 FQNEAQ. The V end was cut by 1 base, the J end by 6 bases, with 7 bases between. The CDR3 spans 13 residues. The CDR3 sequence is CASSLGAENTIYF. The CDR3 nucleotides are TGTGCCAGCAGCTTAGGAGCCGAAAACACCATATATTTT. Variable domain in full (rest from reference TRBV7-8 and TRBJ1-3): GAGVSQSPRYKVAKRGQDVALRCDPISGHVSLFWYQQALGQGPEFLTYFQNEAQLDKSGLPSDRFFAERPEGSVSTLKIQRTQQEDSAVYLCASSLGAENTIYFGEGSWLTVV.

The chain has TRBV7-2 and TRBJ1-6; 7 nucleotides line up with TRBD1. With 4 bases clipped from V and 7 bases from J, the junction kept 7 bases outside the gene matches. Germline V gene sequence: CDR1 SGHTA, CDR2 FQGNSA. This CDR3 is built from 15 residues. As DNA, the CDR3 is TGTGCCAGCAGCTCCGACAGGGTCCCGAATTCACCCCTCCACTTT. Protein product: CASSSDRVPNSPLHF.

V is TRBV12-3 or TRBV12-4 and J is TRBJ1-1; D perhaps matches TRBD1 (5 bases). V lost 1 base and J 9 bases, leaving 9 bases between the germline ends. CDR3 length equals 12 residues. The CDR3 bases are TGTGCCAGCAGTTTAGAACAGGTGAAAGCTTTCTTT. It translates to CASSLEQVKAFF.

The chain links TRBV7-2 to TRBJ2-7; TRBD1 might be the D (6 bases). Germline CDR1 reads SGHTA; CDR2 reads FQGNSA. CDR3 size: 18 residues. Trimming took off 5 bases at V and 4 bases at J, with 27 bases between the two ends. The CDR3 spells CASSPQRPRTAFSYEQYF. The CDR3 DNA sequence: TGTGCCAGCAGCCCCCAACGGCCCCGGACAGCGTTTAGTTACGAGCAGTACTTC.

This sequence joins TRBV5-1 and TRBJ1-2; 9 positions agree with TRBD1. Germline V lookup: CDR1 SGHRS, CDR2 YFSETQ. There are 15 residues in the CDR3. The V and J ends lost 3 bases and 2 bases, in that order; junction bases with no gene match: 5. As DNA, the CDR3 is TGCGCCAGCAGCTATTCCGGGACAGGGAACTATGGCTACACCTTC. Translated: CASSYSGTGNYGYTF.

This clone was detected once. The chain is built from TRBV9 and TRBJ2-5, with 10 bases aligning to TRBD1. Germline values: CDR1 SGDLS, CDR2 YYNGEE. The CDR3 loop spans 17 amino acids. With V trimmed by 0 bases and J by 1 base, 6 bases remained unmatched. The CDR3, as DNA: TGTGCCAGCAGCGTAGCTACGACAGGGGGCTCCCAAGAGACCCAGTACTTC. Residues: CASSVATTGGSQETQYF.

This clone has a single count. The CDR3 DNA reads as TGTGCTAGTGGTTTGGACCGACGGGGGAACTATGGCTACACCTTC. Amino acids: CASGLDRRGNYGYTF. The rearrangement links TRBV12-5 to TRBJ1-2, with a tentative D call TRBD1 (5 bases). V was clipped by 1 base and J by 2 bases, with 11 bases between them. The CDR3 covers 15 residues. Germline CDR1 is LGHNT and CDR2 is FRNRAP.

The J gene is TRBJ2-1, the V gene TRBV27; 8 bases line up with TRBD2. V lost 0 bases and J lost 3; bases outside the gene matches: 10. The germline V gene has CDR1 MNHEY and CDR2 SMNVEV (reference sequence). There are 18 residues in the CDR3. CDR3 region: CASSLSRPGGSYYNEQFF. CDR3 coding DNA: TGTGCCAGCAGTTTATCTCGACCGGGGGGGAGTTACTACAATGAGCAGTTCTTC.

The rearrangement links TRBV7-2 to TRBJ1-5, with D perhaps TRBD1 (5 bases). CDR3 size: 14 residues. Trimming took 3 bases from V and 0 from J, leaving 6 bases between them. CDR1 and CDR2 from the germline V gene are SGHTA and FQGNSA. The CDR3 coding sequence is TGTGCCAGCAGCTTTGACAGTAGCAATCAGCCCCAGCATTTT. This codes for CASSFDSSNQPQHF.

As for this clone: Within the sample, other DNA sequences also encode this same CDR3. This sequence joins TRBV29-1 and TRBJ1-1; 7 nucleotides match TRBD1. J lost 1 base, V lost 6 bases, and 2 bases had no gene match. The V gene's germline CDR1 is SQVTM and CDR2 ANQGSEA. This CDR3 is built from 12 residues. As DNA, the CDR3 is TGCAGCGTCCGGACAGGGAACACTGAAGCTTTCTTT. Translating gives CSVRTGNTEAFF.

The CDR3 here is CASSYSLAGSPYEQYF. The CDR3 bases are TGTGCCAGCAGTTACTCACTAGCGGGAAGTCCCTACGAGCAGTACTTC. The chain recombines TRBV6-5 with TRBJ2-7; 10 nucleotides align to TRBD2. In germline, CDR1 is MNHEY, CDR2 SVGAGI. This CDR3 is built from 16 residues. J gave up 2 bases and V 0 bases, and 4 bases lay outside the gene matches.

CDR3 nucleotides: TGTGCCACTGCGGGGGGAACAAATGAGCAGTTCTTC. Amino acid sequence: CATAGGTNEQFF. This chain joins TRBV24-1 and TRBJ2-1, with 8 positions matching TRBD2. V shed 10 bases and J 7 bases; nucleotides not matched to a gene: 5. Germline V gene data show CDR1 as KGHDR and CDR2 as SFDVKD. CDR3 size: 12 residues.

The chain recombines TRBV19 with TRBJ1-2; D unresolved. The V and J ends lost 5 bases and 1 base respectively, with 11 bases between them. This CDR3 is 14 amino acids long. Germline loops: CDR1 LNHDA, CDR2 SQIVND (reference sequence). The CDR3 region has the DNA TGTGCCAGTAGTCACCCAGGAGGTAACTATGGCTACACCTTC. It is translated as CASSHPGGNYGYTF.

About this clone: One end of the junction is discordant with germline, which a read error may explain. The chain uses TRBV29-1 and TRBJ2-1, with 9 bases that match TRBD2. Germline CDR1 is SQVTM and CDR2 is ANQGSEA. This CDR3 contains 10 residues. The CDR3 DNA reads as TGCAGCGTTCTTAGCGGGGGTAAGATCTTC. Protein product: CSVLSGGKIF.

The rearrangement uses TRBV28 and TRBJ1-4, with D maybe TRBD1 (5 bases). The V end lost 2 bases, the J end lost 7 bases, and 11 bases lay between the germline ends. CDR3 size: 14 residues. Germline lookup yields CDR1 MDHEN and CDR2 SYDVKM. The CDR3 reads CASSLPGLFEKLFF. The CDR3 nucleotides are TGTGCCAGCAGTTTACCGGGACTCTTTGAAAAACTGTTTTTT.

On this clone itself: This CDR3 is also generated by other DNA sequences in the sample. This chain connects TRBV29-1 to TRBJ2-5; the match to TRBD2 covers 7 bases. CDR3 length equals 11 residues. The germline CDR1 and CDR2 sequences are SQVTM and ANQGSEA. V was clipped by 8 bases and J by 8 bases; unmatched bases: 8. CDR3 coding DNA: TGCAGCCTGGGGGGGGAGGGCACCCAGTACTTC. Protein: CSLGGEGTQYF.

This clone was detected only a few times. This chain uses TRBV19 with TRBJ1-1; 8 bases are shared with TRBD1. Unmatched junction bases numbered 4, after V lost 7 bases and J lost 3 bases. CDR3 size: 13 residues. Germline loops: CDR1 LNHDA, CDR2 SQIVND (reference sequence). The CDR3 loop reads CASTRQGYTEAFF. The CDR3 DNA reads TGTGCCAGTACTAGACAGGGGTACACTGAAGCTTTCTTT. The whole variable domain, filled in from reference TRBV19 and TRBJ1-1, reads DGGITQSPKYLFRKEGQNVTLSCEQNLNHDAMYWYRQDPGQGLRLIYYSQIVNDFQKGDIAEGYSVSREKKESFPLTVTSAQKNPTAFYLCASTRQGYTEAFFGQGTRLTVV.

In its sample, this clone was seen a few times. The genes are TRBV6-2 or TRBV6-3 and TRBJ1-5; 9 bases line up with TRBD1. The V and J ends lost 6 bases and 7 bases, in that order; junction bases with no gene match: 10. Germline V gives CDR1 MNHEY, CDR2 SVGEGT. CDR3 length: 15 residues. The DNA for the CDR3 is TGTGCCAGCAGCCCGGGACAGGGTGACCGACAGCCCCAGCATTTT. Amino acids: CASSPGQGDRQPQHF.

This clone was observed a few times. Other DNA sequences within the sample encode an identical CDR3. This sequence joins TRBV7-9 and TRBJ2-7; TRBD1 matches 8 bases. Germline loops: CDR1 SEHNR, CDR2 FQNEAQ (reference sequence). The CDR3 is made up of 15 amino acids. V was pared by 6 bases and J by 4 bases, with 11 bases of the junction left unmatched. CDR3 region: CASSPRTGKGYEQYF. In DNA form, the CDR3 reads TGTGCCAGCAGTCCAAGGACAGGGAAGGGGTACGAGCAGTACTTC.

The count of this clone is one. The chain has TRBV19 and TRBJ1-1, with TRBD1 identical over 10 bases. The length of the CDR3 is 14 residues. V trimming: 4 bases; J trimming: 5 bases; junction bases outside the gene matches: 4. Germline CDR1 reads LNHDA; CDR2 reads SQIVND (reference sequence). CDR3 bases: TGTGCCAGTAGTAGGGGACAGGGGCAAACTGAAGCTTTCTTT. It translates to CASSRGQGQTEAFF. Full variable domain (remainder filled in from reference TRBV19 and TRBJ1-1): DGGITQSPKYLFRKEGQNVTLSCEQNLNHDAMYWYRQDPGQGLRLIYYSQIVNDFQKGDIAEGYSVSREKKESFPLTVTSAQKNPTAFYLCASSRGQGQTEAFFGQGTRLTVV.